This T cell receptor (beta chain) was obtained from a study of OX40 agonist ivuxolimab in advanced cancers. Looking at the study overall: Ivuxolimab, an antibody that agonizes OX40 (CD134), was administered to the patients. Whole-study results and caveats: Among expanded peripheral T cells, antigen specificity went undetermined. Researchers report that CD8+ T cells had, on average, more expanded clones than CD4+. Among the lowest levels of clonal expansion were found in partial responders at 0.1-3.0 mg/kg.

This clone was seen a single time. What it recognizes is unknown. This table comes from immunoSEQ multiplex PCR, and its TCRdb copy is limited to in-frame clones, with some not included. The data hold roughly 35,000 clones, with 65% to 90% observed a single time. Between the trimmed V and J ends, which lost 5 bases and 2 bases, there was a span of 15 bases. The germline gives CDR1 SGHTA, CDR2 FQGNSA. This CDR3 has 15 amino acids. The specimen comprised CD4+ or CD8+ T cells sorted from blood, sampled in a trial of the OX40 agonist ivuxolimab. The TCR sequence derives from an adult with an advanced solid tumor such as melanoma, head and neck, liver or kidney cancer. The chain is built from TRBV7-2 and TRBJ1-2; D ambiguous. The CDR3 sequence is CASSLRIGRNYGYTF. CDR3 bases: TGTGCCAGCAGCCTACGGATTGGCAGGAACTATGGCTACACCTTC.